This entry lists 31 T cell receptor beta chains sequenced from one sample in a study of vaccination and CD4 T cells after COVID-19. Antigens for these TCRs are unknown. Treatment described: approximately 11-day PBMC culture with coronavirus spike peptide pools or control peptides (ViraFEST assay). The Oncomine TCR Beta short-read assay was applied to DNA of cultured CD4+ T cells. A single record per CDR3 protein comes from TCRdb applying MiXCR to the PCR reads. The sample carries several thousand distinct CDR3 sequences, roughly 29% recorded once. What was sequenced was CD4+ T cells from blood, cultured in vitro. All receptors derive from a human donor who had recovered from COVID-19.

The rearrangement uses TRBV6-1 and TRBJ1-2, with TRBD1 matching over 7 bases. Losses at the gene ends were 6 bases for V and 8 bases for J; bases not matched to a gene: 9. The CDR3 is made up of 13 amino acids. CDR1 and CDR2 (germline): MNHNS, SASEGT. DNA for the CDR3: TGTGCCAGCAGCGAACAGGGGACAAGGGGCTACACCTTC. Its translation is CASSEQGTRGYTF.

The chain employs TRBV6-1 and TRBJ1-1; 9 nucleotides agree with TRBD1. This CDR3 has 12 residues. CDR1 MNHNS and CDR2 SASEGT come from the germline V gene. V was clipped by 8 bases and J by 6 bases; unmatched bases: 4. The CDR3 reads CASYRGQSEAFF. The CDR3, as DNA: TGTGCCAGCTACAGGGGGCAATCTGAAGCTTTCTTT.

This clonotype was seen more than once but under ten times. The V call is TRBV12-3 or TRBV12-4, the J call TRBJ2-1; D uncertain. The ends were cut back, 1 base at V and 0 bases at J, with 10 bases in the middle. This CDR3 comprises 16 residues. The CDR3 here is CASSLEVYSSYNEQFF. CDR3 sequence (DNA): TGTGCCAGCAGTTTAGAAGTATACAGCTCCTACAATGAGCAGTTCTTC.

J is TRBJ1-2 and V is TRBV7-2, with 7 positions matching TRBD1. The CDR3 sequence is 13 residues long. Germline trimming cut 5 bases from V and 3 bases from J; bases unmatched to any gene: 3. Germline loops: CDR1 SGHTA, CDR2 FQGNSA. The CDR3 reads CASSTGQDYGYTF. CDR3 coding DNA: TGTGCCAGCAGCACCGGACAGGACTATGGCTACACCTTC.

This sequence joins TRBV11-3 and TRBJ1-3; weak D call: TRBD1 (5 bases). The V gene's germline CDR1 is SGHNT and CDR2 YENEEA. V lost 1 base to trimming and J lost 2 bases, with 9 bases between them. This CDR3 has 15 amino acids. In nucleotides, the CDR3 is TGTGCCAGCAGCTTAGGGGGGATCGCTGGAAACACCATATATTTT. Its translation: CASSLGGIAGNTIYF.

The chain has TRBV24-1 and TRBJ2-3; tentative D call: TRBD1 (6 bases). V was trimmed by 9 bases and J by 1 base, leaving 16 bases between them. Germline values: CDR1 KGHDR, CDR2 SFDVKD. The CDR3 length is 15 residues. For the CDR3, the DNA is TGTGCCACCGGGGATTCGCAGGGGCGCACAGATACGCAGTATTTT. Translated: CATGDSQGRTDTQYF.

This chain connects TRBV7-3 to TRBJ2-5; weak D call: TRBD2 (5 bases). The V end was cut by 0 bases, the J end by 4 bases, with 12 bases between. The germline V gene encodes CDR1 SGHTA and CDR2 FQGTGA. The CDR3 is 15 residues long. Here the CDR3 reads CASSLTDYPGETQYF. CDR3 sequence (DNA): TGTGCCAGCAGCTTAACTGACTACCCAGGAGAGACCCAGTACTTC.

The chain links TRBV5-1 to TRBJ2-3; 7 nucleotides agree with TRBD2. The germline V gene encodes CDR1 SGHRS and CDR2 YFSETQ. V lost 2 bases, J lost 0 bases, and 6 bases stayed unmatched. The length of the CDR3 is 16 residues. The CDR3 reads CASSFGGLTSTDTQYF. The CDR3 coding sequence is TGCGCCAGCAGCTTCGGGGGACTAACTAGCACAGATACGCAGTATTTT.

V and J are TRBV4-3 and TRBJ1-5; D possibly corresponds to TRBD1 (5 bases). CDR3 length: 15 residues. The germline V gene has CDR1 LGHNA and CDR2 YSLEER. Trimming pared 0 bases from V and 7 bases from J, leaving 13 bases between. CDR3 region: CASSQERGVGQPQHF. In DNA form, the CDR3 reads TGCGCCAGCAGCCAAGAGAGGGGAGTGGGCCAGCCCCAGCATTTT.

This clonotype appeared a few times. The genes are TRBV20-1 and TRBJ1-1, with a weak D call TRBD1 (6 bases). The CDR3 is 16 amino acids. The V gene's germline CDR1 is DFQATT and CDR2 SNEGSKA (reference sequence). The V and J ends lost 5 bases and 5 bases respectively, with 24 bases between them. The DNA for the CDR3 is TGCAGTGCTCGTAATACAGGGCCTGGAATGAGGACTGAAGCTTTCTTT. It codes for CSARNTGPGMRTEAFF.

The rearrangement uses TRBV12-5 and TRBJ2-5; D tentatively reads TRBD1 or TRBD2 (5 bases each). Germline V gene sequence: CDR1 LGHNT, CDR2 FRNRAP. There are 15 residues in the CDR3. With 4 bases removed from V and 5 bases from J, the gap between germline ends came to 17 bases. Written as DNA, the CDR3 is TGTGCTAGTGGTTCCACTATGGGGGTGGGCGAGACCCAGTACTTC. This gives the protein CASGSTMGVGETQYF.

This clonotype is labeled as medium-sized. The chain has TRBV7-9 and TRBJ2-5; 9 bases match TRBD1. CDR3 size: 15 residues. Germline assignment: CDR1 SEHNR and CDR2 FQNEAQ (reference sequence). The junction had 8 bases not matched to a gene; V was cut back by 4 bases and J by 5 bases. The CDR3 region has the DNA TGTGCCAGCAGCTCTACTTCCGGGACAGGGGAGACCCAGTACTTC. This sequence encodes CASSSTSGTGETQYF.

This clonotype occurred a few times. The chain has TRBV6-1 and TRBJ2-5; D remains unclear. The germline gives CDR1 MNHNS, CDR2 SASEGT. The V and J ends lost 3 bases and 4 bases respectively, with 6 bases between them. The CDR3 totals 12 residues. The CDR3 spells CASSENRETQYF. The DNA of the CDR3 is TGTGCCAGCAGTGAGAACAGAGAGACCCAGTACTTC.

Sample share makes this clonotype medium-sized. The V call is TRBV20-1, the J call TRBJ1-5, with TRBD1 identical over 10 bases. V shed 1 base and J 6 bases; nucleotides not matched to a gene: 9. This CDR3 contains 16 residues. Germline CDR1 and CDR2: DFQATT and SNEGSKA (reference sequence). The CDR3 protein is CSARVAGQGVFQPQHF. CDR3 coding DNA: TGCAGTGCTAGAGTGGCCGGACAGGGGGTTTTTCAGCCCCAGCATTTT.

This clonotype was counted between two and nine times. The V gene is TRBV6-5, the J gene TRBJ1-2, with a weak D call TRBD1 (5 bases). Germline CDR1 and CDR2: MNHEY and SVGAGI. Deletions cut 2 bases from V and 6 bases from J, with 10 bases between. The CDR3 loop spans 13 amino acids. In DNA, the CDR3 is TGTGCCAGCAGTTACCGGGGACGGGATGGCTACACCTTC. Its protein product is CASSYRGRDGYTF.

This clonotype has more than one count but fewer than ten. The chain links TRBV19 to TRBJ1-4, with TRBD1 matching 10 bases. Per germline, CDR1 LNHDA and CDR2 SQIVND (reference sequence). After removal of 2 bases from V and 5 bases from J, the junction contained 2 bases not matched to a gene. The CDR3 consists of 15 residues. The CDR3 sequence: CASSIMDRGNEKLFF. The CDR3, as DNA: TGTGCCAGTAGTATAATGGACAGGGGGAATGAAAAACTGTTTTTT.

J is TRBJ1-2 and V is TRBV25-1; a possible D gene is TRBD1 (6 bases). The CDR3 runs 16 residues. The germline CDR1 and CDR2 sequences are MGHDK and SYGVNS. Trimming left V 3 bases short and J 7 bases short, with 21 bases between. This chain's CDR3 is CASSDGGGVMEGGYTF. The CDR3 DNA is TGTGCCAGCAGTGACGGGGGCGGGGTAATGGAAGGTGGCTACACCTTC.

CDR3 amino acids: CASSSGLAGYEQYF. The DNA of the CDR3 is TGTGCCAGCAGCTCCGGACTAGCGGGCTACGAGCAGTACTTC. The chain is built from TRBV11-3 and TRBJ2-7; 11 bases line up with TRBD2. Germline lookup yields CDR1 SGHNT and CDR2 YENEEA. The length of the CDR3 is 14 residues. Germline trimming cut 4 bases from V and 3 bases from J; bases unmatched to any gene: 2.

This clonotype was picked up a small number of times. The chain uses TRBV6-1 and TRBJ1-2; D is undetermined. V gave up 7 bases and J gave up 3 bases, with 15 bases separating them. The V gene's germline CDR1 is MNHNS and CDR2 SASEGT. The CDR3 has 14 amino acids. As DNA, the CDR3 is TGTGCCAGCACCCGTCCGGCAGGAGACTATGGCTACACCTTC. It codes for CASTRPAGDYGYTF.

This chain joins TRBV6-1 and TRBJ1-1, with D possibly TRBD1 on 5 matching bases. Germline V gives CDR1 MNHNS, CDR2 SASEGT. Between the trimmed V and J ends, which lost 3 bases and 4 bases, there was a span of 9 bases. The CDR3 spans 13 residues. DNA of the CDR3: TGTGCCAGCAGTGAGAGGGGATTCACTGAAGCTTTCTTT. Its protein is CASSERGFTEAFF.

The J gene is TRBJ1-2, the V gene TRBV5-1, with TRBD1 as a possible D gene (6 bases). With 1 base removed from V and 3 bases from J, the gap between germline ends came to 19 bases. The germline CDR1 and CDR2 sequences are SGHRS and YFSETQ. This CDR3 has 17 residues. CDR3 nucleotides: TGCGCCAGCAGCTTGTTAGCTCGGGCAGGGGTTGACTATGGCTACACCTTC. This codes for CASSLLARAGVDYGYTF.

CDR3 loop: CASSLQAGPGETQYF. The DNA of the CDR3 is TGTGCCAGCTCACTACAAGCGGGACCCGGAGAGACCCAGTACTTC. The V gene is TRBV18, the J gene TRBJ2-5, with TRBD2 matching 7 bases. V dropped 4 bases and J dropped 4; count of bases not matched to a gene: 9. Germline CDR1 reads KGHSH; CDR2 reads LQKENI. This CDR3 has 15 amino acids.

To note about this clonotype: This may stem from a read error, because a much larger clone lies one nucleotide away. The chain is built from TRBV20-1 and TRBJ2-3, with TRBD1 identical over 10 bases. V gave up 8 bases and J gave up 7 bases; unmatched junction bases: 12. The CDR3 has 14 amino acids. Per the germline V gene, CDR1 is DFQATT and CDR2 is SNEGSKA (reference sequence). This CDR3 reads CSTTPGQGLNTQYF. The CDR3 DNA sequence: TGCAGTACTACCCCGGGACAGGGGCTTAATACGCAGTATTTT.

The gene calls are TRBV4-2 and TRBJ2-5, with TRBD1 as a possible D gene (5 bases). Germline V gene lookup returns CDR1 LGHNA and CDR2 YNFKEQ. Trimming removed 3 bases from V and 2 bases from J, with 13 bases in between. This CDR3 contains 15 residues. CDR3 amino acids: CASSHLRAPQETQYF. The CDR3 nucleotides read TGTGCCAGCAGCCACCTCAGGGCTCCTCAAGAGACCCAGTACTTC.

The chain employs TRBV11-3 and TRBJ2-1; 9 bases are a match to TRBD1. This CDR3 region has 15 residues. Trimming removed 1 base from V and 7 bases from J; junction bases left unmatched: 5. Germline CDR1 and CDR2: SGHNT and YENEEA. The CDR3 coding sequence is TGTGCCAGCAGCTTAGGCGGGACAGGGAGGAATGAGCAGTTCTTC. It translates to CASSLGGTGRNEQFF.

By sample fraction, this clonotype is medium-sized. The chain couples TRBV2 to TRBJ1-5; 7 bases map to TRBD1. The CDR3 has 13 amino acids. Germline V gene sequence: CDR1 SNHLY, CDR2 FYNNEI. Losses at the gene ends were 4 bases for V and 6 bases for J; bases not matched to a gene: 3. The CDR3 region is CASSVGGGQPQHF. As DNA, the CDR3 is TGTGCCAGCAGTGTAGGGGGCGGTCAGCCCCAGCATTTT.

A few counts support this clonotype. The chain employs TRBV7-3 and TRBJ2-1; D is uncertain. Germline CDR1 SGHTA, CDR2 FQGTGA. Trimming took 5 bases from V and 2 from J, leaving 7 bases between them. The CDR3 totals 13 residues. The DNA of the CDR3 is TGTGCCAGCAGCCCCGCCGCCTACAATGAGCAGTTCTTC. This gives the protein CASSPAAYNEQFF. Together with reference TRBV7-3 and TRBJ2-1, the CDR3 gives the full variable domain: GAGVSQTPSNKVTEKGKYVELRCDPISGHTALYWYRQSLGQGPEFLIYFQGTGAADDSGLPNDRFFAVRPEGSVSTLKIQRTERGDSAVYLCASSPAAYNEQFFGPGTRLTVL.

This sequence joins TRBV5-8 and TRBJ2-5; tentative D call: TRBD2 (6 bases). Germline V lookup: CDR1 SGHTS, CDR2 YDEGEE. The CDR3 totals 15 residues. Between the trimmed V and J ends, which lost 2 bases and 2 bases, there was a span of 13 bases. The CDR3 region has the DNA TGTGCCAGCAGCTTCCTCGGGACTGGACAAGAGACCCAGTACTTC. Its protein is CASSFLGTGQETQYF. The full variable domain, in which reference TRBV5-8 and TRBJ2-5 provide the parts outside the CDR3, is EAGVTQSPTHLIKTRGQQATLRCSPISGHTSVYWYQQALGLGLQFLLWYDEGEERNRGNFPPRFSGRQFPNYSSELNVNALELEDSALYLCASSFLGTGQETQYFGPGTRLLVL.

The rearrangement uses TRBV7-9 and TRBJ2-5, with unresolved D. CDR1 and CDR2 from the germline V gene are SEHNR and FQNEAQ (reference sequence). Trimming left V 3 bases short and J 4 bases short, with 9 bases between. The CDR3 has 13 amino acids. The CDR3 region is CASSFQDRETQYF. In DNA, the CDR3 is TGTGCCAGCAGCTTTCAGGATAGAGAGACCCAGTACTTC. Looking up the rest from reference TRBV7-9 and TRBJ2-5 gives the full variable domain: DTGVSQNPRHKITKRGQNVTFRCDPISEHNRLYWYRQTLGQGPEFLTYFQNEAQLEKSRLLSDRFSAERPKGSFSTLEIQRTEQGDSAMYLCASSFQDRETQYFGPGTRLLVL.

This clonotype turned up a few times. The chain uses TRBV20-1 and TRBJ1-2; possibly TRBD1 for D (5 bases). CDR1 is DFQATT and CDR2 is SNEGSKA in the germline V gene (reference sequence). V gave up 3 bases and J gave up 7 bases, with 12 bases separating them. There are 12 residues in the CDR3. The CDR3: CSASGLQAGYTF. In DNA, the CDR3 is TGCAGTGCTAGTGGCCTACAGGCTGGCTACACCTTC.

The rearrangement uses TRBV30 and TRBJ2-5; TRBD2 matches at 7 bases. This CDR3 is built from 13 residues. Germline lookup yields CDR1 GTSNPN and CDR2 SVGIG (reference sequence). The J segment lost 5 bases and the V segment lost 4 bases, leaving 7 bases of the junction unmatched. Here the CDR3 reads CAWNRGGWETQYF. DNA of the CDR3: TGTGCCTGGAATCGGGGAGGGTGGGAGACCCAGTACTTC.